One and the same sample provided the 2 T cell receptor beta chains below, sequenced in a study of blood T cell repertoires in COVID-19. Profiled with immunoSEQ multiplex PCR; TCRdb holds only in-frame clones, not every one. The data contain about 150,000 clones, over 70% of them singletons. The sequencing input was PBMCs or T cells enriched from blood (not recorded which). The receptors shown here come from a man between 70 and 80 years old who had been exposed to COVID-19.

J is TRBJ1-1 and V is TRBV9; no clear D. Germline V gene lookup returns CDR1 SGDLS and CDR2 YYNGEE. The germline V and J ends were trimmed by 4 bases and 7 bases, with 17 bases remaining between them. The CDR3 totals 14 residues. CDR3 bases: TGTGCCAGCAGCCCAGTGGCCTCCATGTATGAAGCTTTCTTT. Translated, it gives CASSPVASMYEAFF. The entire variable domain, with the rest obtained from reference TRBV9 and TRBJ1-1, is as follows: DSGVTQTPKHLITATGQRVTLRCSPRSGDLSVYWYQQSLDQGLQFLIQYYNGEERAKGNILERFSAQQFPDLHSELNLSSLELGDSALYFCASSPVASMYEAFFGQGTRLTVV.

The rearrangement joins TRBV19 to TRBJ1-6; 8 bases line up with TRBD1. Germline trimming cut 3 bases from V and 11 bases from J; bases unmatched to any gene: 3. The germline gives CDR1 LNHDA, CDR2 SQIVND (reference sequence). The CDR3 loop spans 13 amino acids. The CDR3 bases are TGTGCCAGTAGTATGGACAGGGAGGCACCCCTCCACTTT. Translation: CASSMDREAPLHF. Full variable domain (missing parts from reference TRBV19 and TRBJ1-6): DGGITQSPKYLFRKEGQNVTLSCEQNLNHDAMYWYRQDPGQGLRLIYYSQIVNDFQKGDIAEGYSVSREKKESFPLTVTSAQKNPTAFYLCASSMDREAPLHFGNGTRLTVT.